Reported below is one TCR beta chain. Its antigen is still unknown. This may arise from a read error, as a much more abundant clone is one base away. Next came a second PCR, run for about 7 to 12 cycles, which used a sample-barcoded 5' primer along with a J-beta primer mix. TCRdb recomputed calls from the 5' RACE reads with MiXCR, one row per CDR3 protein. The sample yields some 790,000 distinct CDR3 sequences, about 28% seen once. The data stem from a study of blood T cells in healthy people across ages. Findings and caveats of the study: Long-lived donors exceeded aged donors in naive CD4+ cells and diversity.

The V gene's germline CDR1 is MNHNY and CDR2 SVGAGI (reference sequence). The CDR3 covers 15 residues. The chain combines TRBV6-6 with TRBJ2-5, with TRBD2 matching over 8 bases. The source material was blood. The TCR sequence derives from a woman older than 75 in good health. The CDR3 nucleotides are TGTACCAGCAGTCCCCGGGAGGGGGGAAGGGGGACCCAGTACTTC. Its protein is CTSSPREGGRGTQYF.